Listed below are T cell receptor beta chains from one sample, sequenced in a study of cytomegalovirus exposure and HLA in healthy donors. Some clones are missing from TCRdb's copy, which holds only in-frame ones; the method was immunoSEQ multiplex PCR. The repertoire includes about 130,000 clones, roughly 79% of them detected once, and over 1.5% sits in the top ten. The sample taken for sequencing was PBMCs. All receptors come from a woman between 50 and 59 years old in good health and CMV-seronegative. Each CDR3 is given with its conserved first and last residue. A D gene is named only where the DNA matches it firmly. Rows give clone size only sometimes, using once, few, many, or a class for an expanded clone.

clone_size j_call v_call d_call cdr3_nt cdr3_aa
- TRBJ2-3 TRBV18 - TGTGCCAGCTCACCAGGGCTGGGGGCCAGCACAGATACGCAGTATTTT CASSPGLGASTDTQYF
- TRBJ2-1 TRBV7-3 TRBD2 TGTGCCAGCAGCTCAGCGGGAGGGCCGATTTACAATGAGCAGTTCTTC CASSSAGGPIYNEQFF
- TRBJ2-6 TRBV19 TRBD1 TGTGCCAGTAGCAGGGACAGGCTCAGCTCTGGGGCCAACGTCCTGACTTTC CASSRDRLSSGANVLTF
- TRBJ2-1 TRBV14 - TGTGCCAGCAGCCTAAATAGCGTTTATGAGCAGTTCTTC CASSLNSVYEQFF
few TRBJ2-2 TRBV9 TRBD2 TGTGCCAGCAGCGACGGACTAGCGAACACCGGGGAGCTGTTTTTT CASSDGLANTGELFF
- TRBJ1-5 TRBV6-5 TRBD1 TGTGCCAGCAGTTACCTCACCAGGGGGAACAATCAGCCCCAGCATTTT CASSYLTRGNNQPQHF
- TRBJ2-1 TRBV27 TRBD1 TGTGCCAGCAGTGTACCCTCCTCGGGACAGGGATTGGATGAGCAGTTCTTC CASSVPSSGQGLDEQFF
- TRBJ2-7 TRBV18 TRBD2 TGTGCCAGCTCACCACTGGGGGCCCTAGCGGGAGTATCGGCCTCCTACGAGCAGTACTTC CASSPLGALAGVSASYEQYF
- TRBJ1-1 TRBV28 - TGTGCCAGCAGTTTTTACAGGGAGTGGGCTTTCTTT CASSFYREWAFF
few TRBJ2-3 TRBV5-1 TRBD2 TGCGCCAGCAGCTGGATTCTAGCGGGAAGGACAGATACGCAGTATTTT CASSWILAGRTDTQYF
- TRBJ1-1 TRBV19 - TGTGCCAGTAGTCTACGGACACCGCTGCGGATCTTT CASSLRTPLRIF
- TRBJ2-2 TRBV6-5 TRBD2 TGTGCCAGCAGCCACGGGAGGGGCACCGGGGAGCTGTTTTTT CASSHGRGTGELFF
- TRBJ1-5 TRBV28 TRBD1 TGTGCCAGCAGTACAGGGGGCAGGCAGCCCCAGCATTTT CASSTGGRQPQHF
- TRBJ2-3 TRBV7-6 TRBD2 TGTGCCAGCAGCTTAGGATTAGCGGGGGATCTGCATAGCACAGATACGCAGTATTTT CASSLGLAGDLHSTDTQYF
- TRBJ1-2 TRBV5-1 TRBD1 TGCGCCAGCAGCTTGGGAAATTCAGGGGGATATGGCTACACCTTC CASSLGNSGGYGYTF
- TRBJ2-1 TRBV6-6 - TGTGCCAGCGAGGGGGAGGGCCCGTCTTACAATGAGCAGTTCTTC CASEGEGPSYNEQFF
- TRBJ1-6 TRBV6-5 TRBD1 TGTGCCAGCAGTTACGGGGGACAGGGTCTTAATTCACCCCTCCACTTT CASSYGGQGLNSPLHF
- TRBJ2-1 TRBV7-2 TRBD2 TGTGCCAGCAGCCTGGGACTAGCGGTTTACAATGAGCAGTTCTTC CASSLGLAVYNEQFF
once TRBJ2-2 TRBV12-5 TRBD2 TGTGCTAGTGGTTCTAGACTAGCGGGGCACACCGGGGAGCTGTTTTTT CASGSRLAGHTGELFF
- TRBJ2-1 TRBV5-1 TRBD2 TGCGCCAGCAGCTCGGGACTAGCGGGAGGTCCCACACACAATGAGCAGTTCTTC CASSSGLAGGPTHNEQFF
- TRBJ1-4 TRBV5-1 - TGCGCCAGCAGCTGGGATCACCCAATGCGGGGAGAAAAACTGTTTTTT CASSWDHPMRGEKLFF
- TRBJ1-2 TRBV28 TRBD1 TGTGCCAGCAGTTCCCCCCGAGGGCAGGGGGGCTATGGCTACACCTTC CASSSPRGQGGYGYTF
few TRBJ1-3 TRBV6-1 - TGTGCCAGCAGTGAGATGACAGCCAAGACGGGAAACACCATATATTTT CASSEMTAKTGNTIYF
- TRBJ1-3 TRBV6-1 TRBD1 TGTGCCAGCAGTGCAACCGGGACAGGCTCTGGAAACACCATATATTTT CASSATGTGSGNTIYF
- TRBJ2-2 TRBV5-6 TRBD2 TGTGCCAGCAGCTTGGGAACACTAGCGATATACACCGGGGAGCTGTTTTTT CASSLGTLAIYTGELFF
- TRBJ2-1 TRBV7-9 TRBD1 TGTGCCAGCAGCCACCCGACAGGGGTGATAGAGATAGCCTACAATGAGCAGTTCTTC CASSHPTGVIEIAYNEQFF
- TRBJ2-5 TRBV20-1 - TGCAGTGCTAGCGGGGAGGAGACCCAGTACTTC CSASGEETQYF
- TRBJ2-5 TRBV7-9 TRBD2 TGTGCCAGCGCTCAGGTAGCGGGAGCCCACTGGACCCAGTACTTC CASAQVAGAHWTQYF
- TRBJ2-1 TRBV15 - TGTGCCACCAGCGGGGGCCCCGGGACGGAGTTTTACAATGAGCAGTTCTTC CATSGGPGTEFYNEQFF
- TRBJ2-1 TRBV9 TRBD2 TGTGCCAGCAGCGTATCAGCGGGAGAACGCTACAATGAGCAGTTCTTC CASSVSAGERYNEQFF
- TRBJ2-1 TRBV4-1 TRBD1 TGCGCCAGCAGCCAAGTCTGGTCAGGGGGACCCAATGAGCAGTTCTTC CASSQVWSGGPNEQFF